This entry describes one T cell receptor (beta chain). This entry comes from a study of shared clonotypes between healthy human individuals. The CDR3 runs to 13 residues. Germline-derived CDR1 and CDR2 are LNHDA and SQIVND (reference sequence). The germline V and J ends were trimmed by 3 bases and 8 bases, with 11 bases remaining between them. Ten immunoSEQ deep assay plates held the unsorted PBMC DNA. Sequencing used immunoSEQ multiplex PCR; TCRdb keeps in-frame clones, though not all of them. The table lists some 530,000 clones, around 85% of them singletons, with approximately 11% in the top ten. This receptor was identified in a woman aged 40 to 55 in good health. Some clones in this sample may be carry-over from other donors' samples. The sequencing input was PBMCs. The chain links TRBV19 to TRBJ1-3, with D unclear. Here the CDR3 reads CASSIGVGDTIYF. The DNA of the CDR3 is TGTGCCAGTAGTATCGGGGTCGGGGACACCATATATTTT.